This entry lists 19 T cell receptor beta chains sequenced from one sample in a study of blood T cell repertoires in COVID-19. The protocol was immunoSEQ multiplex PCR, while the TCRdb copy is restricted to in-frame clones and leaves out a portion. The sample has 300,000 to 350,000 clones, roughly 90% seen once; the top ten hold approximately 7.5%. Sequencing was done on a sample of peripheral blood. These receptors originate from a woman under 40 with COVID-19, enrolled during active disease.

V and J are TRBV30 and TRBJ1-1, with D possibly matching TRBD1 (6 bases). V was shortened by 3 bases and J by 0 bases, with 14 bases between the two germline ends. The CDR3 totals 15 residues. Germline CDR1 is GTSNPN and CDR2 is SVGIG (reference sequence). CDR3 in amino acids: CAWRGRGGMNTEAFF. The CDR3, as DNA: TGTGCCTGGAGGGGGCGGGGGGGCATGAACACTGAAGCTTTCTTT.

The chain is built from TRBV11-2 and TRBJ2-2; the match to TRBD1 covers 7 bases. Germline CDR1 and CDR2: SGHAT and FQNNGV. The CDR3 consists of 14 residues. J lost 1 base, V lost 5 bases, and 1 base had no gene match. The CDR3 DNA follows: TGTGCCAGCAGCCGGACAGGGAACACCGGGGAGCTGTTTTTT. This encodes CASSRTGNTGELFF. The whole variable domain, filled in from reference TRBV11-2 and TRBJ2-2, reads EAGVAQSPRYKIIEKRQSVAFWCNPISGHATLYWYQQILGQGPKLLIQFQNNGVVDDSQLPKDRFSAERLKGVDSTLKIQPAKLEDSAVYLCASSRTGNTGELFFGEGSRLTVL.

The chain carries TRBV9 and TRBJ2-5; a possible D gene is TRBD2 (5 bases). V gave up 0 bases and J gave up 5 bases, with 11 bases separating them. The CDR3 consists of 14 residues. Germline CDR1 and CDR2: SGDLS and YYNGEE. Here the CDR3 reads CASSVDSVGETQYF. The CDR3 DNA is TGTGCCAGCAGCGTAGATAGCGTGGGGGAGACCCAGTACTTC.

This chain connects TRBV6-5 to TRBJ2-3; 8 nucleotides agree with TRBD1. V was pared by 0 bases and J by 4 bases, with 3 bases of the junction left unmatched. The germline gives CDR1 MNHEY, CDR2 SVGAGI. The CDR3 is made up of 15 amino acids. The CDR3 loop is CASSYSGQGPDTQYF. The CDR3 region has the DNA TGTGCCAGCAGTTACTCCGGACAGGGCCCAGATACGCAGTATTTT.

V usage is TRBV5-1 and J usage is TRBJ2-7, with D perhaps matching TRBD1 (6 bases). This CDR3 spans 14 amino acids. Between the trimmed V and J ends, which lost 4 bases and 6 bases, there was a span of 17 bases. Germline loops: CDR1 SGHRS, CDR2 YFSETQ. Here the CDR3 DNA reads TGCGCCAGCAGCCCCCGGGACATCTCGGGCGAGCAGTACTTC. It is translated as CASSPRDISGEQYF.

The gene calls are TRBV30 and TRBJ2-5; TRBD1 matches at 10 bases. V gave up 3 bases and J gave up 5 bases; unmatched junction bases: 9. CDR3 length: 15 residues. Germline CDR1 GTSNPN, CDR2 SVGIG (reference sequence). The CDR3 is CAWSMGGTGVETQYF. Written as DNA, the CDR3 is TGTGCCTGGAGCATGGGAGGGACAGGGGTCGAGACCCAGTACTTC.

The rearrangement uses TRBV12-3 or TRBV12-4 and TRBJ1-4, with D possibly being TRBD1 (6 bases). The germline V and J ends were trimmed by 6 bases and 6 bases, with 11 bases remaining between them. The CDR3 is 13 residues long. The CDR3 region has the DNA TGTGCCAGCAGCCAAGGGGGGGATGAAAAACTGTTTTTT. Its translation: CASSQGGDEKLFF.

Here the CDR3 reads CASSQGPNEKLFF. CDR3 bases: TGCGCCAGCAGCCAGGGCCCTAATGAAAAACTGTTTTTT. This chain joins TRBV4-1 and TRBJ1-4; D remains unclear. Germline values: CDR1 MGHRA, CDR2 YSYEKL. V dropped 3 bases and J dropped 3 bases, with 5 bases sitting between them. The CDR3 has 13 amino acids.

This chain connects TRBV7-9 to TRBJ2-7; possibly TRBD2 for D (5 bases). V lost 3 bases and J 0 bases, leaving 12 bases between the germline ends. This CDR3 has 15 amino acids. Germline assignment: CDR1 SEHNR and CDR2 FQNEAQ (reference sequence). The CDR3 reads CASSLGSVVSYEQYF. The CDR3 region has the DNA TGTGCCAGCAGCTTGGGGAGTGTCGTCTCCTACGAGCAGTACTTC.

The chain couples TRBV18 to TRBJ2-7; 8 nucleotides align to TRBD1. This CDR3 region has 15 residues. Germline CDR1 reads KGHSH; CDR2 reads LQKENI. With V trimmed by 4 bases and J by 3 bases, 8 bases remained unmatched. The CDR3 spells CASSRDQGAIYEQYF. As DNA, the CDR3 is TGTGCCAGCTCACGAGACCAGGGGGCGATCTACGAGCAGTACTTC.

This clone was counted only a few times. The rearrangement links TRBV25-1 to TRBJ2-1, with 10 bases aligning to TRBD2. The CDR3 totals 15 residues. Trimming took 8 bases from V and 3 from J; bases not matched to a gene: 7. Germline V lookup: CDR1 MGHDK, CDR2 SYGVNS. The CDR3 protein is CASRASGRGYNEQFF. The CDR3 DNA reads TGTGCCAGCCGTGCAAGCGGGAGGGGCTACAATGAGCAGTTCTTC.

The chain links TRBV28 to TRBJ2-3; the D gene is possibly TRBD1 (6 bases). This CDR3 comprises 15 residues. The V gene's germline CDR1 is MDHEN and CDR2 SYDVKM. The V end was cut by 6 bases, the J end by 6 bases, with 19 bases between. The CDR3 region has the DNA TGTGCCAGCAGCCCGGCCCCTACAGGGTGGGATACGCAGTATTTT. It yields the protein CASSPAPTGWDTQYF.

The chain recombines TRBV27 with TRBJ2-6; no clear D. Germline CDR1 MNHEY, CDR2 SMNVEV (reference sequence). The CDR3 extends over 14 amino acids. Trimming removed 2 bases from V and 0 bases from J, with 2 bases in between. The CDR3 bases are TGTGCCAGCAGTTTACTCTCTGGGGCCAACGTCCTGACTTTC. Residues: CASSLLSGANVLTF. Looking up the rest from reference TRBV27 and TRBJ2-6 gives the full variable domain: EAQVTQNPRYLITVTGKKLTVTCSQNMNHEYMSWYRQDPGLGLRQIYYSMNVEVTDKGDVPEGYKVSRKEKRNFPLILESPSPNQTSLYFCASSLLSGANVLTFGAGSRLTVL.

This clone has only one observation. V gene TRBV7-9 combines with J gene TRBJ1-1; 10 bases fit TRBD1. This CDR3 contains 16 residues. The V segment lost 1 base and the J segment 3 bases; nucleotides outside the gene matches: 5. Germline V gene lookup returns CDR1 SEHNR and CDR2 FQNEAQ (reference sequence). CDR3 DNA sequence: TGTGCCAGCAGCTTAGGGGACAGGGGACGGCACACTGAAGCTTTCTTT. It translates to CASSLGDRGRHTEAFF.

V is TRBV3-1 (or the pseudogene TRBV3-2) and J is TRBJ2-7; no reliable D call. Germline-derived CDR1 and CDR2 are LGHDT and YNNKEL (reference sequence). CDR3 size: 14 residues. Deletions cut 0 bases from V and 3 bases from J, with 9 bases between. The chain's CDR3 is CASSQEWRSYEQYF. The CDR3 nucleotides are TGTGCCAGCAGCCAAGAATGGCGGAGCTACGAGCAGTACTTC.

In DNA, the CDR3 is TGTGCCACCAGTGATCCCGGGACTCCGGGGGGAAATTACAATGAGCAGTTCTTC. Its translation: CATSDPGTPGGNYNEQFF. V gene TRBV24-1 combines with J gene TRBJ2-1; 7 nucleotides line up with TRBD2. The CDR3 sequence is 18 residues long. J gave up 4 bases and V 3 bases, and 14 bases lay outside the gene matches. The V gene's germline CDR1 is KGHDR and CDR2 SFDVKD.

The chain employs TRBV9 and TRBJ2-1, with 7 bases aligning to TRBD2. After removal of 0 bases from V and 7 bases from J, the junction contained 4 bases not matched to a gene. Germline CDR1 reads SGDLS; CDR2 reads YYNGEE. The CDR3 spans 14 residues. CDR3: CASSVAAGVNEQFF. In nucleotides, the CDR3 is TGTGCCAGCAGCGTAGCGGCGGGAGTGAATGAGCAGTTCTTC.

This chain connects TRBV2 to TRBJ2-7; possibly TRBD1 for D (5 bases). The CDR3 extends over 16 amino acids. Deletions cut 6 bases from V and 2 bases from J, with 20 bases between. Germline V gives CDR1 SNHLY, CDR2 FYNNEI. The CDR3 sequence is CASRPNPRVNPYEQYF. Here the CDR3 DNA reads TGTGCCAGCAGGCCCAATCCCAGGGTAAATCCCTACGAGCAGTACTTC.

The chain recombines TRBV25-1 with TRBJ2-2; D ambiguous. Deletions cut 3 bases from V and 6 bases from J, with 11 bases between. In germline, CDR1 is MGHDK, CDR2 SYGVNS. This CDR3 spans 14 amino acids. The CDR3 protein is CASSDSKGAGELFF. In DNA, the CDR3 is TGTGCCAGCAGTGACTCGAAAGGAGCCGGGGAGCTGTTTTTT. The whole variable domain, filled in from reference TRBV25-1 and TRBJ2-2, reads EADIYQTPRYLVIGTGKKITLECSQTMGHDKMYWYQQDPGMELHLIHYSYGVNSTEKGDLSSESTVSRIRTEHFPLTLESARPSHTSQYLCASSDSKGAGELFFGEGSRLTVL.